This T cell receptor beta chain was obtained from a study of T cell responses to AZD1222 COVID-19 vaccine. Germline CDR1 MNHEY, CDR2 SVGEGT. With 2 bases clipped from V and 3 bases from J, the junction kept 9 bases outside the gene matches. The CDR3 length is 16 residues. Study-wide points: Sampling captured repertoires only after the peak T cell response. Compared with day 0, the breadth and depth of the Spike-specific TCR repertoire rose significantly after two doses of AZD1222. Clonal diversity was possibly underestimated, and white British individuals and females predominated among donors.

Concerning this clone: What it binds is not known.

Recipients boosted at about 4 weeks or about 12 weeks are pooled. Some clones are missing from TCRdb's copy, which holds only in-frame ones; the method was immunoSEQ multiplex PCR. Of about 18,000 clones in the sample, roughly 79% are singletons; the top ten hold around 23%. This receptor was obtained from an adult who received the AZD1222 COVID-19 vaccine. V usage is TRBV6-2 or TRBV6-3 and J usage is TRBJ2-5; 7 positions agree with TRBD1. Sequencing used peripheral blood, obtained 28 days after the second AZD1222 dose. The DNA of the CDR3 is TGTGCCAGCAGTTACCTCCCCGACAGGGCCGAAGAGACCCAGTACTTC. It yields the protein CASSYLPDRAEETQYF.